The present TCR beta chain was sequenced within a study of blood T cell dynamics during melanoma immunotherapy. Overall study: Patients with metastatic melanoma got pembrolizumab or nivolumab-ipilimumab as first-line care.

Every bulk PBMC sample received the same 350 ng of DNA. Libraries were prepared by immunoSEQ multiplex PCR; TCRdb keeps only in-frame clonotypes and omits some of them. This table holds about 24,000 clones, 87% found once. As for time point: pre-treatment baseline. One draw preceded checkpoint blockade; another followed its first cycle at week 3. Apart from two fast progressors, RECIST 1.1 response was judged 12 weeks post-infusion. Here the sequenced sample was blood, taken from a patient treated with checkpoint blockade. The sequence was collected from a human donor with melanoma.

CDR3 residues: CASSPGLADTDTQYF. The CDR3 DNA sequence: TGTGCCAGCAGCCCCGGACTAGCGGACACAGATACGCAGTATTTT. The chain joins TRBV6-4 to TRBJ2-3; 10 bases align to TRBD2. Germline-derived CDR1 and CDR2 are MRHNA and SNTAGT. This CDR3 has 15 residues. V trimming: 6 bases; J trimming: 2 bases; junction bases outside the gene matches: 5.